Presented here are 22 T cell receptor beta chains from one specimen sequenced in a study of monozygotic twins with inflammatory bowel disease (dated by TCRdb to about 2019). Libraries were made using 5' RACE. The sequencer was an Illumina HiSeq 2500. After TCRdb reprocessed the reads, each CDR3 protein sequence was kept as one row, without DNA. The data table for this sample lists approximately 400,000 distinct CDR3 sequences. The ten largest clones take up 2% to 3% of the sample. Sequencing was performed on blood. These receptors originate from a human donor with ulcerative colitis or Crohn's disease, or a healthy co-twin of an affected twin (not recorded which).

The CDR3 here is CASSQGPQGGTEAFF. The chain is built from TRBV3-1 and TRBJ1-1; with no DNA, the TCRdb D assignment of TRBD1 cannot be verified. The germline V gene has CDR1 LGHDT and CDR2 YNNKEL (reference sequence). CDR3 size: 15 residues.

The chain is built from TRBV5-6 and TRBJ2-3; TCRdb picks TRBD2, but there is no DNA to check that call. From germline, CDR1 is SGHDT and CDR2 YYEEEE. The CDR3 loop spans 14 amino acids. The CDR3 here is CASSFGGREDTQYF.

The rearrangement joins TRBV13 to TRBJ1-5; the TCRdb D gene call, TRBD1, has no DNA to confirm it. Per the germline V gene, CDR1 is PRHDT and CDR2 is FYEKMQ (reference sequence). This CDR3 has 16 residues. CDR3 sequence reads: CASSPGTEVHNQPQHF.

J is TRBJ1-6 and V is TRBV9; TCRdb calls TRBD1, which cannot be checked without DNA. CDR1 SGDLS and CDR2 YYNGEE come from the germline V gene. The CDR3 is 16 amino acids. CDR3: CASSVGPTGYNSPLHF.

The chain has TRBV5-1 and TRBJ2-5; TCRdb's D call, TRBD1, is unchecked because there is no DNA. The CDR3 covers 15 residues. Germline V CDR1 and CDR2: SGHRS, YFSETQ. CDR3 in amino acids: CASGVGRGIGETQYF.

This chain uses TRBV30 with TRBJ1-5. The germline gives CDR1 GTSNPN, CDR2 SVGIG (reference sequence). The CDR3 is made up of 12 amino acids. CDR3 in amino acids: CAWSVSGQPQHF.

The chain joins TRBV20-1 to TRBJ2-7; TCRdb's D call of TRBD1 is untestable without DNA. Germline V gene sequence: CDR1 DFQATT, CDR2 SNEGSKA (reference sequence). The CDR3 length is 14 residues. This chain's CDR3 is CSASLRQLNYEQYF.

The chain joins TRBV27 to TRBJ1-1; TCRdb selects TRBD1, and the lack of DNA leaves this call unchecked. Germline CDR1 reads MNHEY; CDR2 reads SMNVEV (reference sequence). The CDR3 extends over 13 amino acids. The CDR3 sequence: CASSIYPGTRLRF.

This chain uses TRBV7-9 with TRBJ2-7; TCRdb outputs TRBD1, but without DNA this stays unchecked. The CDR3 runs 14 residues. CDR1 SEHNR and CDR2 FQNEAQ come from the germline V gene (reference sequence). The CDR3 sequence: CASSLEGRGHEQYF.

The chain carries TRBV29-1 and TRBJ1-2; TCRdb gives TRBD1 as the D gene, but with no DNA this cannot be confirmed. This CDR3 is 13 amino acids long. Germline CDR1 and CDR2: SQVTM and ANQGSEA. The CDR3 sequence is CSVEVTVTNGYTF.

The CDR3 sequence: CASSQGYASSYNEQFF. The chain links TRBV4-3 to TRBJ2-1. Germline V CDR1 and CDR2: LGHNA, YSLEER. The CDR3 has 16 amino acids.

The CDR3 protein is CSARNPGQFSPLHF. The chain combines TRBV20-1 with TRBJ1-6; checking the TCRdb D call of TRBD1 is not possible without DNA. CDR3 length equals 14 residues. Looked up from germline, CDR1 is DFQATT and CDR2 is SNEGSKA (reference sequence).

The chain carries TRBV5-1 and TRBJ1-4; TCRdb's D gene call, TRBD1, goes unchecked for lack of DNA. The germline V gene has CDR1 SGHRS and CDR2 YFSETQ. There are 15 residues in the CDR3. This CDR3 reads CASSLVAGVNEKLFF.

V gene TRBV12-3 or TRBV12-4 combines with J gene TRBJ2-5; TCRdb reports TRBD1, a call that lacks DNA to check it against. The CDR3 totals 14 residues. The CDR3 region is CASSFPGGRETQYF.

V gene TRBV7-2 combines with J gene TRBJ1-6; TCRdb returns TRBD1, unconfirmable since there is no DNA. CDR1 is SGHTA, CDR2 FQGNSA, per germline. The CDR3 extends over 14 amino acids. The CDR3 sequence is CASSFQGSNSPLHF.

The V call is TRBV10-3, the J call TRBJ1-4; TCRdb names TRBD1, which stays unverified in the absence of DNA. The germline CDR1 and CDR2 sequences are ENHRY and SYGVKD. The CDR3 is 15 amino acids. The CDR3 loop is CAISESEGAVEKLFF.

This CDR3 reads CSARTSGFGYNEQFF. The chain has TRBV20-1 and TRBJ2-1; TCRdb returns TRBD2, unconfirmable since there is no DNA. CDR1 and CDR2 from the germline V gene are DFQATT and SNEGSKA (reference sequence). The CDR3 is 15 amino acids.

This chain connects TRBV7-9 to TRBJ1-1; the D call from TCRdb, TRBD1, cannot be confirmed without DNA. This CDR3 is built from 13 residues. Germline CDR1 is SEHNR and CDR2 is FQNEAQ (reference sequence). The CDR3 is CASRDPGRIEAFF.

The rearrangement joins TRBV6-2 or TRBV6-3 to TRBJ2-3; as DNA is missing, the TRBD2 call by TCRdb cannot be tested. The germline gives CDR1 MNHEY, CDR2 SVGEGT. The CDR3 has 16 residues. The CDR3 region is CASSGGTSRKGDTQYF.

V usage is TRBV5-1 and J usage is TRBJ2-1; the TRBD2 assignment by TCRdb is unverifiable without DNA. Per the germline V gene, CDR1 is SGHRS and CDR2 is YFSETQ. The CDR3 sequence is 16 residues long. CDR3 residues: CASSLLSGGASNEQFF.

The V and J genes are TRBV7-2 and TRBJ1-5; TCRdb's D call, TRBD1, is unchecked because there is no DNA. The CDR3 is made up of 13 amino acids. The germline V gene has CDR1 SGHTA and CDR2 FQGNSA. The CDR3 region is CASSLSEGQPQHF.

CDR3: CATSDRGRASGETQYF. The genes are TRBV24-1 and TRBJ2-5; the TRBD2 assignment by TCRdb is unverifiable without DNA. Looked up from germline, CDR1 is KGHDR and CDR2 is SFDVKD. The CDR3 runs to 16 residues.